This entry lists 9 T cell receptor beta chains sequenced from one sample in a study of Graves' ophthalmopathy and Graves' hyperthyroidism. Amplification targeted the TCR beta CDR3 regions, with RNA transcripts as the source material. Amplification began with first-round RT-PCR using HTBI primers, then second-round multiplex PCR was performed. In TCRdb, the multiplex PCR reads were re-called with MiXCR into one record per CDR3 protein. The table records roughly 500,000 distinct CDR3 sequences, over 13% of them present only once. Material: blood. These receptors all come from a woman in her 30s with Graves' ophthalmopathy.

This clonotype has at least ten counts. This CDR3 reads CASSVGGQGASEQYF. In DNA, the CDR3 is TGTGCCAGCAGCGTTGGGGGACAGGGGGCCAGCGAGCAGTACTTC. This chain links TRBV9 with TRBJ2-7; 12 bases fit TRBD1. The CDR3 is 15 amino acids. The V and J ends lost 2 bases and 6 bases, in that order; junction bases with no gene match: 6. Germline CDR1 and CDR2: SGDLS and YYNGEE.

V is TRBV7-2 and J is TRBJ2-7; the match to TRBD2 covers 11 bases. The CDR3 totals 15 residues. The V segment lost 5 bases and the J segment 0 bases; nucleotides outside the gene matches: 3. The germline gives CDR1 SGHTA, CDR2 FQGNSA. This chain's CDR3 is CASSAGLAVSYEQYF. CDR3 DNA sequence: TGTGCCAGCAGCGCGGGACTAGCGGTCTCCTACGAGCAGTACTTC.

This clonotype has a count of ten or more. In nucleotides, the CDR3 is TGTGCCAGCAGTGACCAGGACAAGTCCGAGCAGTACTTC. Translating gives CASSDQDKSEQYF. This rearrangement joins TRBV27 to TRBJ2-7; maybe TRBD1 (5 bases). Deletions cut 5 bases from V and 6 bases from J, with 14 bases between. Germline assignment: CDR1 MNHEY and CDR2 SMNVEV (reference sequence). The CDR3 is 13 amino acids.

The V gene is TRBV13, the J gene TRBJ1-1, with 7 bases matching TRBD1. The CDR3 is made up of 14 amino acids. Germline values: CDR1 PRHDT, CDR2 FYEKMQ (reference sequence). With 4 bases clipped from V and 2 bases from J, the junction kept 4 bases outside the gene matches. CDR3 DNA: TGTGCCAGCAGCTCTGACAGGGATAACACTGAAGCTTTCTTT. Amino acid sequence: CASSSDRDNTEAFF.

This clonotype was found many times. The J gene is TRBJ1-2, the V gene TRBV27; a possible D gene is TRBD1 (5 bases). The CDR3 has 14 residues. From germline, CDR1 is MNHEY and CDR2 SMNVEV (reference sequence). Trimming cost V 0 bases and J 4 bases, with 9 bases left between them. In DNA form, the CDR3 reads TGTGCCAGCAGTTTATCCCCAGGGAGCTATGGCTACACCTTC. Protein sequence: CASSLSPGSYGYTF.

This clonotype was seen repeatedly, ten times or more. J is TRBJ2-7 and V is TRBV2; 7 positions agree with TRBD2. The V segment lost 6 bases and the J segment 5 bases; nucleotides outside the gene matches: 16. The CDR3 contains 16 residues. CDR1 and CDR2 from the germline V gene are SNHLY and FYNNEI. CDR3 nucleotide sequence: TGTGCCAGCAGCCCCCTCGTGGGGCTAGCGGTCCACGAGCAGTACTTC. Translating gives CASSPLVGLAVHEQYF.

This clonotype came up many times. The rearrangement joins TRBV7-8 to TRBJ1-5; TRBD1 matches 7 bases. Trimming cost V 5 bases and J 4 bases; bases outside gene matches: 11. CDR1 SGHVS and CDR2 FQNEAQ come from the germline V gene. This CDR3 comprises 16 residues. In DNA form, the CDR3 reads TGTGCCAGCAGCGACAAGACAGGGTCTGGAAATCAGCCCCAGCATTTT. It is translated as CASSDKTGSGNQPQHF.

This clonotype was observed at least ten times. This clone may be a read error of a much larger clone one base away. Here the CDR3 DNA reads TGTGCCAGCAGTGGACTAGCGGGAGGCACCGGGGAGCTGCTTTTT. Its protein product is CASSGLAGGTGELLF. The chain is built from TRBV6-1 and TRBJ2-2, with TRBD2 matching 13 bases. The CDR3 sequence is 15 residues long. The germline CDR1 and CDR2 sequences are MNHNS and SASEGT.

At least ten counts were recorded for this clonotype. The chain joins TRBV20-1 to TRBJ1-3; a possible D gene is TRBD1 (5 bases). V was pared by 1 base and J by 0 bases, with 16 bases between. CDR3 length: 17 amino acids. CDR1 and CDR2 from the germline V gene are DFQATT and SNEGSKA (reference sequence). The CDR3 here is CSARGGRLTRSGNTIYF. CDR3 sequence (DNA): TGCAGTGCTAGAGGGGGACGGTTAACTCGCTCTGGAAACACCATATATTTT.